This TCR beta chain came from a study of type 1 and type 2 diabetes patients (dated by TCRdb to about 2016). With regard to the full study: Eight or nine type 1 diabetes patients, four type 2 diabetes patients and roughly 6 nondiabetic controls, all recruited in China, made up the cohort. Across the study, CD4+ and CD8+ T cells were positively selected from PBMCs by means of CD4 or CD8 MicroBeads on MACS columns. The whole study generated approximately 18 million paired-end reads. In the study, high-throughput sequencing was used to profile TCRbeta repertoires so that type 1 diabetes, type 2 diabetes and nondiabetic individuals could be compared. Type 2 diabetes patients served as a disease comparison group for the type 1 diabetes patients. Comparing roughly 20-cycle and roughly 25-cycle amplification showed similar V gene usage, suggesting similar primer efficiencies and random PCR bias. Paired-end sequencing of TCRbeta libraries was performed on Illumina HiSeq 2000 or MiSeq instruments.

Every diabetic patient fulfilled standard classification criteria for type 1 or type 2 diabetes, and glucose and C-peptide were measured using WHO-recommended methods. Donors with other autoimmune diseases or infections within the previous four weeks were excluded. A ten-milliliter sample of peripheral blood was drawn from every participant. PBMCs were isolated with LymphoPrep density separation. The sequencing machine was an Illumina MiSeq. Genomic DNA from sorted T cell subsets was used as template for TCRbeta CDR3 amplification. The TCRbeta CDR3 region was amplified by multiplex PCR using 30 forward and 13 reverse primers. AMPure XP beads were used to purify the PCR products, after which a second roughly 25-cycle PCR added indices and adaptors. Libraries were gel-purified using the QIAquick Gel Extraction Kit before sequencing. For the original study's pipeline: Paired-end reads were merged using FLASH and were aligned with IgBLAST to IMGT V, D and J germline references. After reads whose alignment identity to germline references fell below 70% were discarded, around 12 million reads remained study-wide. Following IMGT definitions, CDR3 boundaries, reading frame and productivity were assigned. Highly-expanded clones were defined as clones making up 1% or more of reads, and normalized Shannon entropy was used to measure diversity. Unpaired two-tailed t-tests were used to test for differences in Shannon entropy between groups. Clones were called with MiXCR by TCRdb after fastp trimmed the public reads at Q25, and only in-frame beta chains were retained. Rows are combined by CDR3 protein, so each entry shows the most common genes and DNA. The V and J calls and clone size come from TCRdb's table, not from the authors' own analysis. The sample has 250,000 to 300,000 distinct CDR3 sequences on record, around 47% of them singletons. The biggest ten clones account for roughly 13% of the sample.

Results the study describes overall, beyond this receptor: Study groups were not matched for age and gender, which possibly biased interpretation. In both CD4+ and CD8+ T cells, type 2 diabetes repertoires were highly diverse, with diversity significantly greater than that of type 1 diabetes repertoires. Because only a limited number of T2D and control samples were sequenced, some T1D-only HECs might also appear in more T2D or control samples. Type 2 diabetes patients had few highly-expanded CD4+ clones, median one, accounting for a median approximately 3.7% of reads. V and J gene usage patterns of type 2 diabetes and control samples were highly correlated, averaging approximately 0.97 between samples.

Note on this clonotype: This receptor's antigen is unknown. No much larger clone is present one base from it, and per-base qualities are unavailable.

Between the V and J ends, shortened by 0 bases and 0 bases respectively, the junction contains 15 bases. CDR1 and CDR2 were assigned from the germline V gene (reference sequence) as DFQATT and SNEGSKA. Including the terminal cysteine and phenylalanine, the CDR3 comprises 16 residues. The kept DNA is CDR3 alone, 48 bases in frame from the first base. The chain links TRBV20-1 with TRBJ2-7; the D region possibly corresponds to TRBD2 (7 bases align). This TCR was recovered from a man aged 18 to 30 with type 2 diabetes. Sequenced sample: peripheral blood mononuclear cells (PBMCs). For the CDR3, the sequence is CSARDLSGGSSYEQYF. The bases read TGCAGTGCTAGAGATCTCTCGGGGGGCAGCTCCTACGAGCAGTACTTC.